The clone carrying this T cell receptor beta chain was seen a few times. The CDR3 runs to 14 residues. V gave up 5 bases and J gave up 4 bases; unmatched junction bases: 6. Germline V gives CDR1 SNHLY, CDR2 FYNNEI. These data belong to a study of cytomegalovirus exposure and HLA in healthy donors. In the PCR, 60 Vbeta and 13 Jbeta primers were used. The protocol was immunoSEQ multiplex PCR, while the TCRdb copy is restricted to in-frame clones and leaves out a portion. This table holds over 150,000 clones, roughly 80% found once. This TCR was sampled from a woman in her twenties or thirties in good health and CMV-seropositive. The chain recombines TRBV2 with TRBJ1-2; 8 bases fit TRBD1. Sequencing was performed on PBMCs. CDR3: CASSKPGGAYGYTF. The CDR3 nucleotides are TGTGCCAGCAGTAAGCCAGGGGGCGCCTATGGCTACACCTTC.